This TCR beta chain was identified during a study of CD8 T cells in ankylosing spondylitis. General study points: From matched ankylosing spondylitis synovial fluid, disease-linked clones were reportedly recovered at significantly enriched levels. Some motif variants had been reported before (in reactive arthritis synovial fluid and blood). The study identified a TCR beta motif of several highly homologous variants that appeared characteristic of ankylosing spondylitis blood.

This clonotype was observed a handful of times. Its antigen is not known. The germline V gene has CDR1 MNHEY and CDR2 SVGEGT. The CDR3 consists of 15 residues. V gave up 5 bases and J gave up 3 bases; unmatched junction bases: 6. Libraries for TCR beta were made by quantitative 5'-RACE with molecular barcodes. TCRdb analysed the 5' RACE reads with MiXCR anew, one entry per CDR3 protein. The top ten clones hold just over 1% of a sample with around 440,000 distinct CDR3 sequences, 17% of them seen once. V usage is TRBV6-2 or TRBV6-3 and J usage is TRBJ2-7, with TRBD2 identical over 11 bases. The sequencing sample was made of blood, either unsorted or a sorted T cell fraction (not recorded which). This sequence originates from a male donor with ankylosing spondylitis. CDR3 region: CASSNTGLADYEQYF. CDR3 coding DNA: TGTGCCAGCAGTAACACGGGACTAGCGGACTACGAGCAGTACTTC.